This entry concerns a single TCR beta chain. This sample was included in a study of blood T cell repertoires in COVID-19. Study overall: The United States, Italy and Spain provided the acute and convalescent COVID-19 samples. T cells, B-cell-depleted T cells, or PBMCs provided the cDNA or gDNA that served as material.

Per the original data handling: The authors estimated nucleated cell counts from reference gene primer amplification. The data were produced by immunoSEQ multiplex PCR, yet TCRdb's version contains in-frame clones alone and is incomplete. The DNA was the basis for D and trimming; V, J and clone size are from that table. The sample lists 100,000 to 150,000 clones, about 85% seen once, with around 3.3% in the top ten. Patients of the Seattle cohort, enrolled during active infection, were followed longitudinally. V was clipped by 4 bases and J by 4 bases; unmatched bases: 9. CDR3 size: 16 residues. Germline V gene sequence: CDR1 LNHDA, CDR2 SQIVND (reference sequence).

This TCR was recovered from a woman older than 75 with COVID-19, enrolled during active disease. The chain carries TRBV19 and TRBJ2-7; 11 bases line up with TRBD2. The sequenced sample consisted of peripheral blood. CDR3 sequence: CASSTVPGLAAYEQYF. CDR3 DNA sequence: TGTGCCAGTAGTACAGTTCCGGGACTAGCGGCATACGAGCAGTACTTC.